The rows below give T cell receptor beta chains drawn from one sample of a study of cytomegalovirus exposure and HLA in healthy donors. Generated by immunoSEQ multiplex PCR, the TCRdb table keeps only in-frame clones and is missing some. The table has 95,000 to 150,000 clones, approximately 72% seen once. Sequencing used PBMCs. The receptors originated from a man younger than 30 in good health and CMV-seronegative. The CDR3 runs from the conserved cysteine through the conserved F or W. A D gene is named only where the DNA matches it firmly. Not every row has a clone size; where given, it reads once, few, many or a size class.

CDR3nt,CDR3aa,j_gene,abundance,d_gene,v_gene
TGTGCCATCAGTAGGGGACAGGGGGCAAATCAGCCCCAGCATTTT,CAISRGQGANQPQHF,TRBJ1-5,NA,TRBD1,TRBV10-3
TGTGCCAGCAGTGATAGGGACAGGGGAATATCGAACACTGAAGCTTTCTTT,CASSDRDRGISNTEAFF,TRBJ1-1,few,TRBD1,TRBV28
TGTGCCAGTAAAAGCCCAGGGGTTACTGAAGCTTTCTTT,CASKSPGVTEAFF,TRBJ1-1,NA,NA,TRBV28
TGTGCCAGCAGTTTAGTTCGTCCGAACTATGGCTACACCTTC,CASSLVRPNYGYTF,TRBJ1-2,few,NA,TRBV28
TGTGCCAGCTCACTACAGACAGGGGGTAGTGAAAAACTGTTTTTT,CASSLQTGGSEKLFF,TRBJ1-4,NA,TRBD1,TRBV18
TGTGCCACTCTAGCGGGGATTAGGTACGAGCAGTACTTC,CATLAGIRYEQYF,TRBJ2-7,once,TRBD2,TRBV10-3
TGTGCCAGCAGCGTAGCTACTAGCGGCTCCTACGAGCAGTACTTC,CASSVATSGSYEQYF,TRBJ2-7,NA,TRBD2,TRBV9
TGTGCCAGCAAACAACAGGGGACCGAGCAGTACTTC,CASKQQGTEQYF,TRBJ2-7,few,TRBD1,TRBV14
TGTGCCTGGAGTGTCGAGTATGGCTACACCTTC,CAWSVEYGYTF,TRBJ1-2,NA,NA,TRBV30
TGTGCCAGCAGCCAAGATCGGGGGGGCGAGCAGTACTTC,CASSQDRGGEQYF,TRBJ2-7,NA,TRBD2,TRBV14
TGTGCCAGCAGGCGGTGGACAGGGAACACCGGGGAGCTGTTTTTT,CASRRWTGNTGELFF,TRBJ2-2,NA,TRBD1,TRBV7-2
TGTGCCAGCAGTGAAGGGGGAGGGCCCGGGGATACGCAGTATTTT,CASSEGGGPGDTQYF,TRBJ2-3,NA,TRBD2,TRBV2
TGTGCCAGTTCCTCGGTGAGCACCGGGGAGCTGTTTTTT,CASSSVSTGELFF,TRBJ2-2,NA,NA,TRBV18
TGTGCCAGCAGTGTTGCGGAGGGTGGGACGCACTACACCTTC,CASSVAEGGTHYTF,TRBJ1-2,NA,NA,TRBV2
TGTGCCAGCAGTCCCCCAGACGCCGGGAGATATTTCGGCACCATATATTTT,CASSPPDAGRYFGTIYF,TRBJ1-3,NA,NA,TRBV28
TGTGCCTGGAGTGTAGGAGCCCTAGCCATCTTC,CAWSVGALAIF,TRBJ1-2,few,NA,TRBV30
TGTGCCAGCAGTGATTGGACAGGACAGCATTTT,CASSDWTGQHF,TRBJ1-5,NA,TRBD1,TRBV6-1
TGCGCCAGCAGTAGACTAGCGGGAGGTAACACAGATACGCAGTATTTT,CASSRLAGGNTDTQYF,TRBJ2-3,NA,TRBD2,TRBV10-1
TGTGCCAGCAGCAAACAGGGGGCGAAAGTAGATACGCAGTATTTT,CASSKQGAKVDTQYF,TRBJ2-3,NA,TRBD1,TRBV9
TGTGCCAGCAGCTTGGACAGGGGAGGCACCTACGAGCAGTACTTC,CASSLDRGGTYEQYF,TRBJ2-7,NA,NA,TRBV5-4
TGTGCCAGCAGCCCTAGCGAGGTGACCCAGTACTTC,CASSPSEVTQYF,TRBJ2-5,NA,NA,TRBV11-2
TGCGCCAGCAGCCAAGATCTGGCAGGGACGCAGTATTTT,CASSQDLAGTQYF,TRBJ2-3,few,NA,TRBV4-3
TGTGCCAGTAGTGCCCAGGGGCGCACTGAAGCTTTCTTT,CASSAQGRTEAFF,TRBJ1-1,NA,NA,TRBV19
TGTGCCAGCAGTGACCGCAGGGATGAGCAGTTCTTC,CASSDRRDEQFF,TRBJ2-1,few,NA,TRBV28
TGTGCCAGCAGTCCCGTATGGGGAGGGTGCCAGGCTTTCTTT,CASSPVWGGCQAFF,TRBJ1-1,NA,NA,TRBV28
TGTGCCAGCAGCCCCACACGGGGGGGAGGTTCACTCTACGAGCAGTACTTC,CASSPTRGGGSLYEQYF,TRBJ2-7,few,TRBD2,TRBV7-6
TGTGCCAGCAGCCACGCAGGGGGGAACACTGAAGCTTTCTTT,CASSHAGGNTEAFF,TRBJ1-1,few,TRBD1,TRBV4-2
TGCGCCAGCAGCCAAGAGGGACTAGCGGGGCGGTACAATGAGCAGTTCTTC,CASSQEGLAGRYNEQFF,TRBJ2-1,once,TRBD2,TRBV4-1
TGTGCCAGCAGTGTACAACGCTCCTATAATTCACCCCTCCACTTT,CASSVQRSYNSPLHF,TRBJ1-6,NA,NA,TRBV28
TGTGCCAGCAGTTCGAGCGGTCAGCCCCAGCATTTT,CASSSSGQPQHF,TRBJ1-5,NA,NA,TRBV28
TGTGCCAGCAGCTCCCCAGGCGGTAGCGGGGGCACCGGGGAGCTGTTTTTT,CASSSPGGSGGTGELFF,TRBJ2-2,NA,TRBD2,TRBV7-3
TGTGCCAGCTCACCCACAGGGGGAGGCACCGGGGAGCTGTTTTTT,CASSPTGGGTGELFF,TRBJ2-2,NA,TRBD1,TRBV18